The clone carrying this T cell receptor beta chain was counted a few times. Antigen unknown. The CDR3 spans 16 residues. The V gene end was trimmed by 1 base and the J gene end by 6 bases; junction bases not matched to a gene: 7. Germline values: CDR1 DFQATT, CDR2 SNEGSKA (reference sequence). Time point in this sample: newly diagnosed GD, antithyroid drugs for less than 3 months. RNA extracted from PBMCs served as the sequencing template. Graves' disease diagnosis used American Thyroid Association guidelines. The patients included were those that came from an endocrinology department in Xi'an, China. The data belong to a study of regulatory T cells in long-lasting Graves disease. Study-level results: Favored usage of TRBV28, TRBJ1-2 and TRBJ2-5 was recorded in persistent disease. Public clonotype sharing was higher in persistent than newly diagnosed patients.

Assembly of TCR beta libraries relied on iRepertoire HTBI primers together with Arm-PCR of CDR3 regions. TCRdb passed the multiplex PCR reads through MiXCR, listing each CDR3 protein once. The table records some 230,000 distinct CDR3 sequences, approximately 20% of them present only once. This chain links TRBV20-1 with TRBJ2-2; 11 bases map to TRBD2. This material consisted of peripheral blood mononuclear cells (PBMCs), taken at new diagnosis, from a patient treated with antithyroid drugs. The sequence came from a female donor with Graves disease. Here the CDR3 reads CSARGPFSGRAGELFF. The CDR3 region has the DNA TGCAGTGCTAGAGGTCCATTTAGCGGGAGGGCCGGGGAGCTGTTTTTT.